This TCR beta chain was recovered during a study of shared clonotypes between healthy human individuals. In the case of this clone: Its specificity is unknown. Possible read error: a much larger clone is one base away. The sample contains more than one DNA sequence encoding this CDR3.

The protocol was immunoSEQ multiplex PCR, while the TCRdb copy is restricted to in-frame clones and leaves out a portion. The repertoire holds around 1.1 million clones, with around 82% as singletons. Findings of the study overall: Across a handful of donors, naive CD4 shared around 5.4%, naive CD8 under 4%, memory CD4 roughly 2.4%, memory CD8 under 0.5%. Large sequencing depth failed to make sorted-subset sequencing complete, rarefaction showed.

Donors comprised only Caucasian adults living in Nashville, Tennessee. The CDR3 sequence is 13 residues long. The germline V gene has CDR1 MNHEY and CDR2 SVGAGI. The V end lost 3 bases, the J end lost 1 base, and 6 bases lay between the germline ends. The rearrangement links TRBV6-5 to TRBJ1-1; D not certain. This TCR was recovered from a man younger than 35 in good health. Some clones in this sample may be carry-over from other donors' samples. Sequencing was done on a sample of memory CD4+ T cells from PBMCs. Subset reported: CD45RA-negative fraction. CDR3 sequence: CASSYRGNTEAFF. In DNA, the CDR3 is TGTGCCAGCAGTTATCGGGGGAACACTGAAGCTTTCTTT.